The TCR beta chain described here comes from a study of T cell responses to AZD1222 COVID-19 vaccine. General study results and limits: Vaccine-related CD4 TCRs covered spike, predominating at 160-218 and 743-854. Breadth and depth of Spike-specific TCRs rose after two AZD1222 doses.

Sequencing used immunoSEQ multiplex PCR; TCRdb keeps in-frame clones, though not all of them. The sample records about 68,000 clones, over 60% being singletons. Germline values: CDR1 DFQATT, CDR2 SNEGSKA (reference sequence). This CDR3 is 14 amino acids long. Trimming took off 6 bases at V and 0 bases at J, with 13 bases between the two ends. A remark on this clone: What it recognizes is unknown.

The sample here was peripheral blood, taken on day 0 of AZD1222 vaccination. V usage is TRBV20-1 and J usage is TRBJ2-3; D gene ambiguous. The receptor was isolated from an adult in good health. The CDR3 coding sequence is TGCAGTGCGAGTAAGGACCCTAGCACAGATACGCAGTATTTT. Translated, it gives CSASKDPSTDTQYF.